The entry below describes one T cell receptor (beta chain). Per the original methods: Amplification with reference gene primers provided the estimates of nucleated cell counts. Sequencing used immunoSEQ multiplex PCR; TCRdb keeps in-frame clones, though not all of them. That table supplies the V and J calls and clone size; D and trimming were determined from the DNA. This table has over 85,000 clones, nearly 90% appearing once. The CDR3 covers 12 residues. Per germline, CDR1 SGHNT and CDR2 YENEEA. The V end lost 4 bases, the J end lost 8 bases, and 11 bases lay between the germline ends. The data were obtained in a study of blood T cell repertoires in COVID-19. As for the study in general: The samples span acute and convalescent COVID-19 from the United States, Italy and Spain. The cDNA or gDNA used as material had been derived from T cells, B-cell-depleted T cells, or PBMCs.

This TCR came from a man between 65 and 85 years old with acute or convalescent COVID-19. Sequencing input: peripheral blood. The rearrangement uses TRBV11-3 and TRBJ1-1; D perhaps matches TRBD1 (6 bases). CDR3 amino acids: CASSSDSSEAFF. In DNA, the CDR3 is TGTGCCAGCAGCTCGGACAGCTCAGAAGCTTTCTTT.